This T cell receptor beta chain was identified during a study of shared clonotypes between healthy human individuals. Study results and limitations: Apart from blood, nothing was sampled; tissue repertoires likely differ. A reduction in generation probabilities was seen for non-shared clonotypes relative to those shared by all four donors.

On this clone itself: Its cognate antigen is unknown.

Trimming pared 1 base from V and 3 bases from J, leaving 12 bases between. This CDR3 region has 15 residues. Germline CDR1 reads MGHRA; CDR2 reads YSYEKL. Genomic DNA (from each subset) was split evenly across several immunoSEQ plates. When replicate PCRs were run on sorted subsets, they used about 200 ng DNA, 30,000 to 35,000 T cell genomes. Clones were read by immunoSEQ multiplex PCR, and TCRdb kept only the in-frame ones, dropping some. The sample shows roughly 2,500,000 clones, over 85% of them seen only once. This TCR was recovered from a man aged 18-30 years in good health. Some clones in this sample may be carry-over from other donors' samples. The sample consisted of naive CD4+ T cells from PBMCs. As to subset: CD45RA+ positively selected. The V and J genes are TRBV4-1 and TRBJ1-1; D is ambiguous. CDR3 in amino acids: CASSQVPGSDTEAFF. In nucleotides, the CDR3 is TGCGCCAGCAGCCAAGTCCCTGGGTCGGACACTGAAGCTTTCTTT.